These T cell receptor beta chains were read from a single sample in a study of blood T cell repertoires in COVID-19. Assay: immunoSEQ multiplex PCR; the TCRdb copy retains only in-frame clones and omits some. Of 330,000 or so clones in the sample, about 87% are singletons; the top ten hold roughly 2%. Sequencing was carried out using PBMCs or T cells enriched from blood (not recorded which). Source of these receptors: a middle-aged man in a cohort exposed to, infected with or recovered from COVID-19 (not recorded which). Both conserved end residues are part of each CDR3. D genes are given only for firm matches. Rows may omit the clone size; those that give it use once, few, many or a size class.

v_call	d_call	j_call	clone_size	cdr3_nt	cdr3_aa
TRBV6-1	-	TRBJ1-1	-	TGTGCCAGCAGTGAAATTCCAGGGGCTGAAGCTTTCTTT	CASSEIPGAEAFF
TRBV19	-	TRBJ2-1	-	TGTGCCAGTAGTGTCCAGGAATACAATGAGCAGTTCTTC	CASSVQEYNEQFF
TRBV30	-	TRBJ2-7	-	TGTGCCTGGAAGAGGACAAGCCCCTACGAGCAGTACTTC	CAWKRTSPYEQYF
TRBV5-1	-	TRBJ2-3	-	TGCGCCAGCAGCTCCGACACCCGCACAGATACGCAGTATTTT	CASSSDTRTDTQYF
TRBV3-1/TRBV3-2	-	TRBJ2-4	-	TGTGCCAGCAGCCTGCGGACAGTCAAGCTAGCCAAAAACATTCAGTACTTC	CASSLRTVKLAKNIQYF
TRBV6-5	-	TRBJ2-3	-	TGTGCCAGCAGCCCGCGTTCGGATACGCAGTATTTT	CASSPRSDTQYF
TRBV6-6	TRBD1	TRBJ1-5	-	TGTGCCAGCAGTTACGAGACAGGGGTAAACAATCAGCCCCAGCATTTT	CASSYETGVNNQPQHF
TRBV6-5	TRBD1	TRBJ2-7	-	TGTGCCAGCAGTTCGGGACAGGGGGGCTACGAGCAGTACTTC	CASSSGQGGYEQYF
TRBV19	-	TRBJ1-2	-	TGTGCCAGTAGTCTTCGAGGGATTAACTATGGCTACACCTTC	CASSLRGINYGYTF
TRBV6-5	-	TRBJ1-5	once	TGTGCCAGCAGGCGAGAGCACAATCAGCCCCAGCATTTT	CASRREHNQPQHF
TRBV18	-	TRBJ1-5	-	TGTGCCAGCTCACCACTGCCCGGGTTGTGGCAGCCCCAGCATTTT	CASSPLPGLWQPQHF
TRBV30	-	TRBJ2-7	-	TGTGCCTCCTCGCCGGGGCGGGGCTACGAGCAGTACTTC	CASSPGRGYEQYF
TRBV7-2	-	TRBJ2-1	-	TGTGCCAGCAGCCCTTACAATGAGCAGTTCTTC	CASSPYNEQFF
TRBV4-1	-	TRBJ2-5	-	TGCGCCAGCAGCCAAGTGGAGAGAGAAGAGACCCAGTACTTC	CASSQVEREETQYF
TRBV29-1	TRBD1	TRBJ1-2	-	TGCAGCGTTGGGGGAGGAGGACAGGGCGCCGAGTCCTACACCTTC	CSVGGGGQGAESYTF
TRBV4-2	TRBD2	TRBJ2-3	-	TGTGCCAGCAGCCAAGTTCCCGGACTAGGAGTGAGGAAGGGCACAGATACGCAGTATTTT	CASSQVPGLGVRKGTDTQYF
TRBV7-8	-	TRBJ2-2	-	TGTGCCAGCAGCCCACAGGGTCGGACGGGCGGGGAGCTGTTTTTT	CASSPQGRTGGELFF
TRBV7-2	-	TRBJ1-5	-	TGTGCCAGCAGCGCTTACGGGTCTCAGCCCCAGCATTTT	CASSAYGSQPQHF
TRBV2	-	TRBJ2-7	-	TGTGCCAGCACCGCTCCGGACGAGCAGTACTTC	CASTAPDEQYF
TRBV15	-	TRBJ2-2	-	TGTGCCACCAGCAGAGATTCAGGGATGACCACCGGGGAGCTGTTTTTT	CATSRDSGMTTGELFF
TRBV6-5	-	TRBJ1-2	-	TGTGCCAGCAGTTACTCGACCCAGACTGAGATTGAGGGCTACACCTTC	CASSYSTQTEIEGYTF
TRBV2	-	TRBJ2-3	-	TGTGCCAGTCACAGGGCGCATACGCAGTATTTT	CASHRAHTQYF
TRBV19	-	TRBJ1-1	-	TGTGCCAGTACCGTGGGGGGAATGGCTTTCTTT	CASTVGGMAFF
TRBV19	TRBD2	TRBJ2-7	few	TGTGCCAGTAGTAATAGCGGGAGGTACTCCGAGCAGTACTTC	CASSNSGRYSEQYF
TRBV27	-	TRBJ1-2	-	TGTGCCAGCAGTTTCCGACAGCGGGGTTACGGCTACACCTTC	CASSFRQRGYGYTF
TRBV2	-	TRBJ2-2	-	TGTGCCAGCAGAAAATTCGACACCGGGGAGCTGTTTTTT	CASRKFDTGELFF
TRBV14	-	TRBJ2-2	-	TGTGCCAGCAGCCACGTTTATAGTATTCCCACCGGGGAGCTGTTTTTT	CASSHVYSIPTGELFF
TRBV6-1	-	TRBJ2-7	-	TGTGCCAGCAGTGAAGTCGAGGGCTACGAGCAGTACTTC	CASSEVEGYEQYF
TRBV10-3	-	TRBJ1-2	-	TGTGCCATCAGTGAGTCGCCCAGGGACTATGGCTACACCTTC	CAISESPRDYGYTF